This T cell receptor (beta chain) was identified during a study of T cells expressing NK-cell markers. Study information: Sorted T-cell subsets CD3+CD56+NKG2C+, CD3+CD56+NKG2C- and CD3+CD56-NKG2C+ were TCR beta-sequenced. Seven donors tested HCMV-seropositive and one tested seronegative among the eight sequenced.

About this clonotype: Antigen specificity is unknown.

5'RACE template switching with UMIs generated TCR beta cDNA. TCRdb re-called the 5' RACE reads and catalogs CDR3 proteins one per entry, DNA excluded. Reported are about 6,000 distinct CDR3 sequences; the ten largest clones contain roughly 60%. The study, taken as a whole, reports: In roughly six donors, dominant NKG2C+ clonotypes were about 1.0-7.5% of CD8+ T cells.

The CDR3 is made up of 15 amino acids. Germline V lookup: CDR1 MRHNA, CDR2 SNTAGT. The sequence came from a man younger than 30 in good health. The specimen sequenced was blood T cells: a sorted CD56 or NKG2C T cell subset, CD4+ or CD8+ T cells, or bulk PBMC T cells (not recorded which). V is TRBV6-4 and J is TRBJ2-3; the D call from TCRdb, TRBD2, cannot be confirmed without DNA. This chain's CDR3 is CASTRTSGSTDTQYF.